Reported below is one T cell receptor (beta chain). The germline CDR1 and CDR2 sequences are LGHNA and YSLEER. J was trimmed by 4 bases and V by 1 base; bases with no gene match: 3. The CDR3 totals 15 residues. What was sequenced were expressed TCRB transcripts, since all of the isolated RNA had been reverse transcribed. Using immunoSEQ multiplex PCR, the repertoire was profiled, and TCRdb retains in-frame clones only, with some absent. The sample carries about 410,000 clones, 11% to 15% recorded once. The sample is drawn from a study of beta chain features in type 1 diabetes. The TCR was taken from a young man in good health. Sequenced: naive CD4+ T cells from blood. This chain uses TRBV4-3 with TRBJ2-1, with 8 bases lining up with TRBD2. CDR3 nucleotide sequence: TGCGCCAGCAGCCAAGTTAGCGGGACTTACAATGAGCAGTTCTTC. The encoded protein is CASSQVSGTYNEQFF.